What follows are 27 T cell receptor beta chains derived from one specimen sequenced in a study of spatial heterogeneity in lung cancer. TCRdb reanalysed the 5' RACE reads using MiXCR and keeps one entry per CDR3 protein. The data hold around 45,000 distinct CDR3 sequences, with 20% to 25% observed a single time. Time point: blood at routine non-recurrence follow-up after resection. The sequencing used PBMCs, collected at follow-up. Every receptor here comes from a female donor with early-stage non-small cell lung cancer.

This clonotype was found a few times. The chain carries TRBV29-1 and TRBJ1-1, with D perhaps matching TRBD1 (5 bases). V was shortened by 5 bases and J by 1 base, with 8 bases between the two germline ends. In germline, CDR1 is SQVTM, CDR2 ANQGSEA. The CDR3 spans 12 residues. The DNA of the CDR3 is TGCAGCGTTTGTCAGGGGAACACTGAAGCTTTCTTT. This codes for CSVCQGNTEAFF.

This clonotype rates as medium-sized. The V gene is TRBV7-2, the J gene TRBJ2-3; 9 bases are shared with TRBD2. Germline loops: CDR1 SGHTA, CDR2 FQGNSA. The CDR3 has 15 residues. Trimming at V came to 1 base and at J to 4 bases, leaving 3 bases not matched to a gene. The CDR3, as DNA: TGTGCCAGCAGCTTAGTAGCGGGAGATTCAGATACGCAGTATTTT. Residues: CASSLVAGDSDTQYF.

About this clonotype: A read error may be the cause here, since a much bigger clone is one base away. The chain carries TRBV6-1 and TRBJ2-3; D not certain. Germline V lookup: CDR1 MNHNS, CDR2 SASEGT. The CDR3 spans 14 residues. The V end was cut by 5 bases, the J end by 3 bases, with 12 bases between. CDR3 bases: TGTGCCAGCAGTATTATTCTGGGGACAGATACGCAGTATTTT. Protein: CASSIILGTDTQYF.

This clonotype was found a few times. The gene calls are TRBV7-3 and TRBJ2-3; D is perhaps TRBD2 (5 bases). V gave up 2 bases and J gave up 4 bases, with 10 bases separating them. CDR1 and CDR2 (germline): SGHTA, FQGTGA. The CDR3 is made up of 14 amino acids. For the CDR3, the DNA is TGTGCCAGCAGCTTAGTCGGGGTCTCAGATACGCAGTATTTT. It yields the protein CASSLVGVSDTQYF.

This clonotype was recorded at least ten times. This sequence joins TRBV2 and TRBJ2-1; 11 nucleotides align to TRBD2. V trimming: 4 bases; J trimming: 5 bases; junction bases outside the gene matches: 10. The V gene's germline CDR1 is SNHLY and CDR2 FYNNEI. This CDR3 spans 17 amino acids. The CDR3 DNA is TGTGCCAGCAGTGTCCTCCCCGGGACTAGCGGAAACAATGAGCAGTTCTTC. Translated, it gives CASSVLPGTSGNNEQFF.

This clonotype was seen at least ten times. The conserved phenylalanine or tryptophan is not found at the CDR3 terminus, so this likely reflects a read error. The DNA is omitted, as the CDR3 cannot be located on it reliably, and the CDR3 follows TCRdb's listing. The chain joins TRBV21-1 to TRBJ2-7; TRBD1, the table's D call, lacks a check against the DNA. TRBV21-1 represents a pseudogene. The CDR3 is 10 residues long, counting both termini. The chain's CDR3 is CASSKGDRGR.

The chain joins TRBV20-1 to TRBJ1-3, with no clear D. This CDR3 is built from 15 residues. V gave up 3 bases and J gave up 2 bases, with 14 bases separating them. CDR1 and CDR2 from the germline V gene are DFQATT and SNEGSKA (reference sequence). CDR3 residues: CSASPSNRAGNTIYF. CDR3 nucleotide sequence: TGCAGTGCTAGCCCATCCAACAGAGCTGGAAACACCATATATTTT.

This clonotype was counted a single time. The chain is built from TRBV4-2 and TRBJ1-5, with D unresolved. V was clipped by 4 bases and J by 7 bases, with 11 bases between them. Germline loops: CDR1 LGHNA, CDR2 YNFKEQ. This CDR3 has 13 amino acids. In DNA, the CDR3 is TGTGCCAGCAGCCGCCAATTCCTACAGCCCCAGCATTTT. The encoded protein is CASSRQFLQPQHF.

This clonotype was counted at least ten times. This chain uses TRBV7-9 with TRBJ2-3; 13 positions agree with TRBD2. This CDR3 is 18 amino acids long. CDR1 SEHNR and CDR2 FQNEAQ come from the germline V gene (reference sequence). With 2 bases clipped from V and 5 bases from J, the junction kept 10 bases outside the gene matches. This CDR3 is CASSLPTGTSGTGDTQYF. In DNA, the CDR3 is TGTGCCAGCAGCTTACCAACCGGGACTAGCGGGACCGGAGATACGCAGTATTTT.

The CDR3 protein is CASNLDRYTEAFF. The CDR3 nucleotides read TGTGCCAGCAACCTGGACCGTTACACTGAAGCTTTCTTT. The chain recombines TRBV7-2 with TRBJ1-1; D remains unclear. Germline V gene data show CDR1 as SGHTA and CDR2 as FQGNSA. The CDR3 spans 13 residues. V lost 7 bases and J lost 3, with 12 bases in between.

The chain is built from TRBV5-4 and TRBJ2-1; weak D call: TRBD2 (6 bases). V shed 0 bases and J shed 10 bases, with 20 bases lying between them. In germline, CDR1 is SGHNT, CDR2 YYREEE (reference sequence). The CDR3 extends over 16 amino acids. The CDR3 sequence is CASSLAGLLPGREQFF. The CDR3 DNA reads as TGTGCCAGCAGCTTGGCGGGACTCCTTCCAGGTCGGGAGCAGTTCTTC.

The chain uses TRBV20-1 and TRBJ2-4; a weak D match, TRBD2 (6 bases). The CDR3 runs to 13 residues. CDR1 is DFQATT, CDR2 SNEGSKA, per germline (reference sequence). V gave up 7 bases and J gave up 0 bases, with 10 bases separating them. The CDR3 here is CSGGVIAKNIQYF. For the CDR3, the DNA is TGCAGTGGCGGGGTCATAGCCAAAAACATTCAGTACTTC.

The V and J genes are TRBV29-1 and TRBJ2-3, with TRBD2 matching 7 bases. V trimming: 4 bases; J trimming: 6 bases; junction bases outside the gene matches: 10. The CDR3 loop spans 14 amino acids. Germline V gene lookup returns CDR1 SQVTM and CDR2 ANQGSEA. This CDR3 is CSVARSGTVDTQYF. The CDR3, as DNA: TGCAGCGTTGCGAGGAGCGGGACGGTGGATACGCAGTATTTT.

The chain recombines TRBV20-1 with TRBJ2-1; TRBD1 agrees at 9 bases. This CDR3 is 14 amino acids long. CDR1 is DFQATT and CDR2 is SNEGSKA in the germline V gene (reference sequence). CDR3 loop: CATLGGQGRGEQFF. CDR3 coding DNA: TGCGCCACCCTAGGGGGACAGGGTAGAGGTGAGCAGTTCTTC.

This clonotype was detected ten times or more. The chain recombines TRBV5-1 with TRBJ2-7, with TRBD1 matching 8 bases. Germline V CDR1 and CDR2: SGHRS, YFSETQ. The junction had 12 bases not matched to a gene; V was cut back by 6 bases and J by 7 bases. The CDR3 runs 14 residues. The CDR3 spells CASTPGGSPGEQYF. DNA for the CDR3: TGCGCCAGCACGCCAGGGGGCAGCCCAGGGGAGCAGTACTTC.

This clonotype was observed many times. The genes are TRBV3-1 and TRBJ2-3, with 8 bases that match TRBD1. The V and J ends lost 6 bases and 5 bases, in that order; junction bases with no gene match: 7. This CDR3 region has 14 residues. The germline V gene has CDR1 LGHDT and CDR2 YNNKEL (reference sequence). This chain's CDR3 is CASSRQGSIDTQYF. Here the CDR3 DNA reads TGTGCCAGCAGTCGACAGGGGTCAATAGATACGCAGTATTTT.

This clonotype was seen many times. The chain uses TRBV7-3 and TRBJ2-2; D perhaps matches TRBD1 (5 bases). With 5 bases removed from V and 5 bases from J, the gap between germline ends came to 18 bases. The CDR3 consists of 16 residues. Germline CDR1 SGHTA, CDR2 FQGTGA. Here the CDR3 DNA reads TGTGCCAGCAGCCGCTCTGGTGGGGCAGGGACCGGGGAGCTGTTTTTT. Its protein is CASSRSGGAGTGELFF. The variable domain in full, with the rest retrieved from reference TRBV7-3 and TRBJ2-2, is GAGVSQTPSNKVTEKGKYVELRCDPISGHTALYWYRQSLGQGPEFLIYFQGTGAADDSGLPNDRFFAVRPEGSVSTLKIQRTERGDSAVYLCASSRSGGAGTGELFFGEGSRLTVL.

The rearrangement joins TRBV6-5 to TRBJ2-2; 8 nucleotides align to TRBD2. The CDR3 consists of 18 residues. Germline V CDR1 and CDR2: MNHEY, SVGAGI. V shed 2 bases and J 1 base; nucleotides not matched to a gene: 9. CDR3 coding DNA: TGTGCCAGCAGTTACCGGTCGGCTAGCGGGCTGAACACCGGGGAGCTGTTTTTT. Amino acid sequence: CASSYRSASGLNTGELFF.

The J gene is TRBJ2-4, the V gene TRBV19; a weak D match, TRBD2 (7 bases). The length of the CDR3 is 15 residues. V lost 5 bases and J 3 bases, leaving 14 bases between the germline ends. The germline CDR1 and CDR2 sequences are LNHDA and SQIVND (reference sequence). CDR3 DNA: TGTGCCAGTAGTCCCCAGGGAGGGGGCAAAAACATTCAGTACTTC. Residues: CASSPQGGGKNIQYF.

CDR3 amino acids: CSARSGGHGSEQFF. In DNA form, the CDR3 reads TGCAGTGCCAGGTCGGGGGGGCACGGTAGTGAGCAGTTCTTC. The rearrangement links TRBV20-1 to TRBJ2-1; 8 bases fit TRBD2. The V segment lost 6 bases and the J segment 9 bases; nucleotides outside the gene matches: 13. This CDR3 spans 14 amino acids. The germline V gene encodes CDR1 DFQATT and CDR2 SNEGSKA (reference sequence).

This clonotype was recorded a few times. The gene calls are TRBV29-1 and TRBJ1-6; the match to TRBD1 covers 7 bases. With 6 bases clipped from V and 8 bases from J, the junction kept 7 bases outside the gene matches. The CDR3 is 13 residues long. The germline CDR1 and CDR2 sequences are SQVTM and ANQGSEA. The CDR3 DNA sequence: TGCAGCGTGAATACAGGGGATCATTCACCCCTCCACTTT. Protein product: CSVNTGDHSPLHF.

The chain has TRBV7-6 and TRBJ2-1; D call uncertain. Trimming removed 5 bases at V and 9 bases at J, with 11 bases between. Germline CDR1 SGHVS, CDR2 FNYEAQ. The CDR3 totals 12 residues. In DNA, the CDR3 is TGTGCCAGCAGCCAATGGAGAGGTGAGCAGTTCTTC. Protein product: CASSQWRGEQFF.

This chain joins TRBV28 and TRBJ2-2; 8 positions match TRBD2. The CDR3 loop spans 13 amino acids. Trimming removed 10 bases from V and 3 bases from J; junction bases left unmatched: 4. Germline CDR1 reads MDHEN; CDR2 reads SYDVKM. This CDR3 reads CATGRGDTGELFF. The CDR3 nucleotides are TGTGCCACGGGGCGGGGGGACACCGGGGAGCTGTTTTTT.

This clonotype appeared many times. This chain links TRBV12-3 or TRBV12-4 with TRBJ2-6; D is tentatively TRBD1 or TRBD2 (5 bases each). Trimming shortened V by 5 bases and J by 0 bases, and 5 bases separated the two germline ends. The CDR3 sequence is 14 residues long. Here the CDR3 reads CASSGTSGANVLTF. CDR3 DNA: TGTGCCAGCAGTGGGACCTCTGGGGCCAACGTCCTGACTTTC.

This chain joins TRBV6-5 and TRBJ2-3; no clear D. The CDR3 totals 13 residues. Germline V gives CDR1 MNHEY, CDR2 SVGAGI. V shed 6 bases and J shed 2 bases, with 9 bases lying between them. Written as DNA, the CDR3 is TGTGCCAGCAGGCAGACCCTCACAGATACGCAGTATTTT. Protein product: CASRQTLTDTQYF.

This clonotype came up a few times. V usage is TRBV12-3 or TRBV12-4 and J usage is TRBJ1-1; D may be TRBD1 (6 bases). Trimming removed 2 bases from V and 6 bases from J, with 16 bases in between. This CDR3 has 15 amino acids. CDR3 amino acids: CASSLSRGGWPEAFF. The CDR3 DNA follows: TGTGCCAGCAGTTTATCCAGAGGGGGATGGCCTGAAGCTTTCTTT.

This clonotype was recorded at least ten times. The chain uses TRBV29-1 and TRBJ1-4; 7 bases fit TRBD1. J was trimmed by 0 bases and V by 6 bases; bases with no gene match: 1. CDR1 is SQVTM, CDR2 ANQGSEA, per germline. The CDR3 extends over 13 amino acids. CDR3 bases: TGCAGCGTAGGACAGGCAACTAATGAAAAACTGTTTTTT. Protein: CSVGQATNEKLFF. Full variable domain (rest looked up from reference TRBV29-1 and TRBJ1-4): SAVISQKPSRDICQRGTSLTIQCQVDSQVTMMFWYRQQPGQSLTLIATANQGSEATYESGFVIDKFPISRPNLTFSTLTVSNMSPEDSSIYLCSVGQATNEKLFFGSGTQLSVL.